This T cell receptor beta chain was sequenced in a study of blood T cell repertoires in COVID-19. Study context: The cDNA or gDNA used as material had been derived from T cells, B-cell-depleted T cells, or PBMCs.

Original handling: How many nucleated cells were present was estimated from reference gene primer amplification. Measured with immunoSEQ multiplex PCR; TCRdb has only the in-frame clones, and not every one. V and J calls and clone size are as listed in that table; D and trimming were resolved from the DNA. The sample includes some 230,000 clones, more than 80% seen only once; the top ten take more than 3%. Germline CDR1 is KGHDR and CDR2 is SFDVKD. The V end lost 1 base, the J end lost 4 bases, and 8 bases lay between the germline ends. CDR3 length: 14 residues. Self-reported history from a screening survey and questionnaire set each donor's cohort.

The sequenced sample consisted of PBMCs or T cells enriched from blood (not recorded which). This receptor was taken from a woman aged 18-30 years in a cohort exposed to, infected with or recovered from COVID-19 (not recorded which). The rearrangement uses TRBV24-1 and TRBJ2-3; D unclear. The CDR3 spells CATSDFERSDTQYF. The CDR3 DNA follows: TGTGCCACCAGTGATTTCGAGCGCTCAGATACGCAGTATTTT.